Following are 27 T cell receptor beta chains from one sample sequenced in a study of Graves' ophthalmopathy and Graves' hyperthyroidism. RNA transcripts yielded amplified TCR beta CDR3 regions. The first round was an RT-PCR with HTBI primers, and the second round was a multiplex PCR. Each CDR3 protein gets one entry after TCRdb re-called the multiplex PCR reads with MiXCR. The table has some 410,000 distinct CDR3 sequences, around 20% seen once. The sequenced material came from peripheral blood. Receptors were obtained from a woman under 30 with stable Graves' hyperthyroidism.

For the CDR3, the DNA is TGTGCCAGCAGTTACTCATGGCAGGGCAATCAGCCCCAGCATTTT. It is translated as CASSYSWQGNQPQHF. The chain is built from TRBV6-2 or TRBV6-3 and TRBJ1-5; D is ambiguous. Germline V gene sequence: CDR1 MNHEY, CDR2 SVGEGT. V lost 0 bases and J 2 bases, leaving 8 bases between the germline ends. The CDR3 extends over 15 amino acids.

Many counts were recorded for this clonotype. This rearrangement joins TRBV20-1 to TRBJ1-1, with D maybe TRBD1 (5 bases). Germline V CDR1 and CDR2: DFQATT, SNEGSKA (reference sequence). This CDR3 region has 13 residues. In DNA, the CDR3 is TGCAGCACGGGGGGTGCGGAGAACACTGAAGCTTTCTTT. It yields the protein CSTGGAENTEAFF.

This clonotype was seen many times. The chain recombines TRBV20-1 with TRBJ2-3; D ambiguous. The CDR3 is made up of 13 amino acids. Germline CDR1 and CDR2: DFQATT and SNEGSKA (reference sequence). The V and J ends lost 6 bases and 7 bases respectively, with 17 bases between them. The DNA for the CDR3 is TGCAGTGCGCGAGGTCTACTAACGTATACGCAGTATTTT. Translation: CSARGLLTYTQYF.

This clonotype appeared many times. The V and J genes are TRBV6-1 and TRBJ2-7, with D possibly being TRBD1 (6 bases). The germline V gene has CDR1 MNHNS and CDR2 SASEGT. The CDR3 is 11 amino acids. The V end was cut by 2 bases, the J end by 8 bases, with 7 bases between. The DNA for the CDR3 is TGTGCCAGCAGTGAAACAGGGCAGCAGTACTTC. Its translation: CASSETGQQYF.

This clonotype showed up many times. V is TRBV5-1 and J is TRBJ2-5; 10 bases line up with TRBD1. This CDR3 is built from 14 residues. Germline values: CDR1 SGHRS, CDR2 YFSETQ. With V trimmed by 4 bases and J by 5 bases, 5 bases remained unmatched. CDR3 sequence (DNA): TGCGCCAGCAGCCGGGACAGGGGAGAGGAGACCCAGTACTTC. Amino acid sequence: CASSRDRGEETQYF. The complete variable domain, with remaining parts taken from reference TRBV5-1 and TRBJ2-5, reads KAGVTQTPRYLIKTRGQQVTLSCSPISGHRSVSWYQQTPGQGLQFLFEYFSETQRNKGNFPGRFSGRQFSNSRSEMNVSTLELGDSALYLCASSRDRGEETQYFGPGTRLLVL.

CDR3 residues: CAWSTGGGTEAFF. Here the CDR3 DNA reads TGTGCCTGGAGTACAGGGGGCGGCACTGAAGCTTTCTTT. The J gene is TRBJ1-1, the V gene TRBV30; 9 bases map to TRBD1. The CDR3 spans 13 residues. V lost 2 bases, J lost 4 bases, and 2 bases stayed unmatched. The germline gives CDR1 GTSNPN, CDR2 SVGIG (reference sequence).

This clonotype has at least ten counts. The CDR3 sequence is CASSEFFVDGQPQHF. DNA for the CDR3: TGTGCCAGCAGTGAATTTTTTGTGGATGGTCAGCCCCAGCATTTT. V and J are TRBV6-1 and TRBJ1-5; D is undetermined. The germline V gene has CDR1 MNHNS and CDR2 SASEGT. Trimming stripped 2 bases from V and 6 bases from J, with 14 bases between. There are 15 residues in the CDR3.

This clonotype was found many times. V and J are TRBV6-5 and TRBJ1-2, with 10 bases lining up with TRBD1. Germline V CDR1 and CDR2: MNHEY, SVGAGI. The CDR3 is 15 residues long. The V and J ends lost 0 bases and 4 bases, in that order; junction bases with no gene match: 2. The chain's CDR3 is CASSYSGTGAYGYTF. The CDR3 region has the DNA TGTGCCAGCAGTTACTCCGGGACAGGGGCCTATGGCTACACCTTC.

This clonotype was observed a handful of times. Its ends do not fully match the called genes, so a read error is possible. This sequence joins TRBV7-2 and TRBJ2-5; TRBD2 aligns across 7 bases. The CDR3 runs 16 residues. Germline loops: CDR1 SGHTA, CDR2 FQGNSA. DNA for the CDR3: TGTGCCAGCAGCTTAGAAGGGACTATTAAACAAGAGACCAAGTACTTC. It is translated as CASSLEGTIKQETKYF.

This clonotype appeared many times. The V call is TRBV6-1, the J call TRBJ2-7; TRBD2 agrees at 8 bases. The CDR3 runs 15 residues. Trimming cost V 5 bases and J 3 bases; bases outside gene matches: 9. Germline CDR1 MNHNS, CDR2 SASEGT. This CDR3 is CASSPRSAGGYEQYF. Written as DNA, the CDR3 is TGTGCCAGCAGTCCCCGTTCCGCGGGAGGCTACGAGCAGTACTTC.

The chain has TRBV4-1 and TRBJ2-7; 11 bases match TRBD1. With V trimmed by 4 bases and J by 2 bases, 7 bases remained unmatched. The germline gives CDR1 MGHRA, CDR2 YSYEKL. The CDR3 is made up of 16 amino acids. CDR3 nucleotide sequence: TGCGCCAGCAGCCGCGGGACAGGGGGATCCCCCTACGAGCAGTACTTC. This codes for CASSRGTGGSPYEQYF.

Only one count was recorded for this clonotype. The CDR3 reads CASRGDYEQYF. CDR3 DNA: TGTGCCAGTAGGGGGGACTACGAGCAGTACTTC. The chain recombines TRBV19 with TRBJ2-7; either TRBD1 or TRBD2 may fit D (5 bases each). This CDR3 spans 11 amino acids. The germline V and J ends were trimmed by 6 bases and 3 bases, with 6 bases remaining between them. From germline, CDR1 is LNHDA and CDR2 SQIVND (reference sequence).

The rearrangement uses TRBV30 and TRBJ2-7; maybe TRBD2 (6 bases). Germline CDR1 reads GTSNPN; CDR2 reads SVGIG (reference sequence). The CDR3 covers 13 residues. The CDR3 sequence: CAWCVGTSYEQYV. The CDR3 DNA reads TGTGCCTGGTGTGTAGGGACTTCCTACGAGCAGTACGTC.

This clonotype was picked up many times. The chain employs TRBV19 and TRBJ2-7; possibly TRBD1 or TRBD2 for D (5 bases each). Germline V lookup: CDR1 LNHDA, CDR2 SQIVND (reference sequence). Trimming took off 5 bases at V and 3 bases at J, with 14 bases between the two ends. The CDR3 extends over 14 amino acids. CDR3 sequence (DNA): TGTGCCAGTAGTCCGAGGGACGGAGTCTACGAGCAGTACTTC. Translating it yields CASSPRDGVYEQYF.

This clonotype was seen many times. The rearrangement joins TRBV12-3 or TRBV12-4 to TRBJ1-1, with TRBD1 as a possible D gene (6 bases). The CDR3 spans 17 residues. The V end lost 7 bases, the J end lost 3 bases, and 24 bases lay between the germline ends. CDR3 DNA sequence: TGTGCCAGCACTCCAATCTACGGGACACTTTCAGACACTGAAGCTTTCTTT. Translated: CASTPIYGTLSDTEAFF.

This clonotype was observed at least ten times. The V and J genes are TRBV18 and TRBJ2-7, with 7 nucleotides matching TRBD2. The CDR3 has 15 amino acids. Germline V gene lookup returns CDR1 KGHSH and CDR2 LQKENI. V trimming: 0 bases; J trimming: 1 base; junction bases outside the gene matches: 3. CDR3 sequence reads: CASSPPAGESYEQYF. CDR3 nucleotides: TGTGCCAGCTCACCACCGGCGGGAGAATCCTACGAGCAGTACTTC. Supplemented by reference TRBV18 and TRBJ2-7, the full variable domain reads NAGVMQNPRHLVRRRGQEARLRCSPMKGHSHVYWYRQLPEEGLKFMVYLQKENIIDESGMPKERFSAEFPKEGPSILRIQQVVRGDSAAYFCASSPPAGESYEQYFGPGTRLTVT.

This clonotype was seen repeatedly, ten times or more. The chain couples TRBV20-1 to TRBJ1-1; 10 bases map to TRBD1. From germline, CDR1 is DFQATT and CDR2 SNEGSKA (reference sequence). The J segment lost 1 base and the V segment lost 0 bases, leaving 2 bases of the junction unmatched. CDR3 length: 15 residues. CDR3: CSARETGGWNTEAFF. CDR3 bases: TGCAGTGCTAGAGAGACAGGGGGCTGGAACACTGAAGCTTTCTTT.

The table lists this clonotype with many counts. The rearrangement uses TRBV28 and TRBJ1-1, with a weak D call TRBD1 (5 bases). There are 17 residues in the CDR3. V dropped 5 bases and J dropped 4 bases, with 23 bases sitting between them. Germline CDR1 and CDR2: MDHEN and SYDVKM. The CDR3 spells CASSASPREVRSTEAFF. The DNA of the CDR3 is TGTGCCAGCAGTGCCAGCCCCAGGGAAGTTAGGAGCACTGAAGCTTTCTTT.

The V call is TRBV12-3 or TRBV12-4, the J call TRBJ1-1, with D unresolved. This CDR3 contains 15 residues. The V gene lost 2 bases and the J gene lost 0 bases, with 10 bases spanning the gap. The CDR3 nucleotides are TGTGCCAGCAGTTTAATCGGGAATTTGAACACTGAAGCTTTCTTT. Its protein is CASSLIGNLNTEAFF.

This clonotype was detected ten times or more. DNA for the CDR3: TGCGCCAGCAGTGAGACTAGGATTCAAGAGACCCAGTACTTC. This encodes CASSETRIQETQYF. This rearrangement joins TRBV5-1 to TRBJ2-5; TRBD2 is a possible D gene (6 bases). This CDR3 comprises 14 residues. From germline, CDR1 is SGHRS and CDR2 YFSETQ. Trimming cost V 5 bases and J 2 bases, with 13 bases left between them.

This clonotype has a count of ten or more. One end of the junction varies from germline; a read error may be responsible. The CDR3: CASSFSGQGTGELVF. DNA of the CDR3: TGTGCCAGCAGCTTCTCGGGACAGGGCACCGGGGAGCTGGTTTTT. This chain connects TRBV11-2 to TRBJ2-2; 9 positions match TRBD1. This CDR3 spans 15 amino acids. Per the germline V gene, CDR1 is SGHAT and CDR2 is FQNNGV. The complete variable domain, with remaining parts taken from reference TRBV11-2 and TRBJ2-2, reads EAGVAQSPRYKIIEKRQSVAFWCNPISGHATLYWYQQILGQGPKLLIQFQNNGVVDDSQLPKDRFSAERLKGVDSTLKIQPAKLEDSAVYLCASSFSGQGTGELVFGEGSRLTVL.

The table lists this clonotype with many counts. This chain connects TRBV2 to TRBJ2-2, with D uncertain. Trimming shortened V by 6 bases and J by 1 base, and 15 bases separated the two germline ends. Germline assignment: CDR1 SNHLY and CDR2 FYNNEI. The CDR3 extends over 16 amino acids. CDR3 bases: TGTGCCAGCAGCGCCTGGAGAAGGATGAACACCGGGGAGCTGTTTTTT. Translated, it gives CASSAWRRMNTGELFF.

Ten or more counts support this clonotype. The chain combines TRBV7-2 with TRBJ2-5; D gene unclear. The germline CDR1 and CDR2 sequences are SGHTA and FQGNSA. There are 14 residues in the CDR3. Trimming cost V 3 bases and J 5 bases, with 13 bases left between them. The CDR3 reads CASSLGYRSETQYF. The CDR3 DNA reads as TGTGCCAGCAGCTTGGGCTACCGGTCGGAGACCCAGTACTTC.

This clonotype occurred many times. The chain joins TRBV10-3 to TRBJ1-6; D is ambiguous. Germline CDR1 and CDR2: ENHRY and SYGVKD. The CDR3 extends over 14 amino acids. V was shortened by 6 bases and J by 7 bases, with 13 bases between the two germline ends. CDR3 sequence reads: CAISRSERNSPLHF. In DNA, the CDR3 is TGTGCCATCAGCCGGTCGGAACGGAATTCACCCCTCCACTTT.

The sample holds many counts of this clonotype. The V and J genes are TRBV7-9 and TRBJ2-5; possibly TRBD1 for D (6 bases). Trimming cost V 0 bases and J 5 bases, with 13 bases left between them. This CDR3 has 15 residues. From germline, CDR1 is SEHNR and CDR2 FQNEAQ (reference sequence). In DNA form, the CDR3 reads TGTGCCAGCAGCTTAGCCCTTTACAGGGTCGAGACCCAGTACTTC. Translated: CASSLALYRVETQYF.

This clonotype has ten or more counts. The rearrangement joins TRBV19 to TRBJ2-5; 8 nucleotides match TRBD1. In germline, CDR1 is LNHDA, CDR2 SQIVND (reference sequence). This CDR3 is built from 13 residues. V lost 6 bases to trimming and J lost 4 bases; unmatched junction nucleotides: 4. Here the CDR3 reads CASSPTGVETQYF. CDR3 coding DNA: TGTGCCAGTAGCCCGACAGGGGTAGAGACCCAGTACTTC.

The chain recombines TRBV27 with TRBJ1-1; 8 bases agree with TRBD1. The CDR3 contains 15 residues. Germline assignment: CDR1 MNHEY and CDR2 SMNVEV (reference sequence). V lost 5 bases to trimming and J lost 5 bases; unmatched junction nucleotides: 10. The CDR3 nucleotides read TGTGCCAGCAGTCCTTGGACAGGGAAACGTACTGAAGCTTTCTTT. This codes for CASSPWTGKRTEAFF.